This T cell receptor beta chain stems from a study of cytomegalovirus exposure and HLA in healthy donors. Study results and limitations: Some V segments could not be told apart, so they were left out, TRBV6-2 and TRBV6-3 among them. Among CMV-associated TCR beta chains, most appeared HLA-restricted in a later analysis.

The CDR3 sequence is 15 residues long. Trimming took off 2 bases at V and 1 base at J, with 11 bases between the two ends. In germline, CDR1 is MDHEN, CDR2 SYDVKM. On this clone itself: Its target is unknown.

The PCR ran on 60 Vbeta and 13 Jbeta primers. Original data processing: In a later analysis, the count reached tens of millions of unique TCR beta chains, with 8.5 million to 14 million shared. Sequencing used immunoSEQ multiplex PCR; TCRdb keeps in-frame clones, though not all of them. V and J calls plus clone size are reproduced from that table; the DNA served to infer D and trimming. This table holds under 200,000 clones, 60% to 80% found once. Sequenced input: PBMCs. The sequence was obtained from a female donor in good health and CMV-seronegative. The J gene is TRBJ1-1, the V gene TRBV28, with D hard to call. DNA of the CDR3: TGTGCCAGCAGTTTAGATGGGTCAGGGAACACTGAAGCTTTCTTT. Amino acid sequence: CASSLDGSGNTEAFF.